These T cell receptor beta chains were read from a single sample in a study of shared clonotypes between healthy human individuals. Data came from immunoSEQ multiplex PCR; TCRdb stores just in-frame clones and leaves some out. The data hold about 730,000 clones, with roughly two thirds observed a single time. Source material: memory CD4+ T cells sorted from blood. The receptors were sampled from a woman in her 30s in good health. CDR3s leave out the opening cysteine and the closing phenylalanine or tryptophan. Each record gives: clone size, D gene, J gene, V gene, CDR3 protein. D genes are given only for firm matches. Size is omitted from some rows. Given values are once, few, many or a class for expanded clones.

>.|.|TRBJ1-5|TRBV21-1
ASSNKKGVVQGGFESNQPQH
>.|.|TRBJ1-5|TRBV7-2
ASSLWDADSNQPQH
>few|.|TRBJ2-7|TRBV6-5
ASSQTSNEQY
>.|.|TRBJ1-4|TRBV4-1
ASSQVATNEKLF
>.|.|TRBJ2-1|TRBV28
ASRLPSKNEQF
>few|.|TRBJ1-3|TRBV14
ASRANSGNTIY
>.|.|TRBJ2-1|TRBV6-5
ASSYVMGQPHNEQF
>.|TRBD2|TRBJ2-5|TRBV29-1
SVEGAGGPGTQY
>.|TRBD1|TRBJ2-7|TRBV2
ASTMDRSYEQY
>.|.|TRBJ1-4|TRBV28
ASSLGGGGGEKLF
>.|TRBD1|TRBJ2-3|TRBV5-6
ASSLYRTGLTDTQY
>.|TRBD2|TRBJ2-7|TRBV30
AWSVLAGRSTYEQY
>.|.|TRBJ1-4|TRBV7-2
ASSPLVATNEKLF
>.|TRBD2|TRBJ2-3|TRBV18
ASSPNSGKDTQY
>.|.|TRBJ2-3|TRBV19
ASSIEGGLRDTQY
>.|TRBD1|TRBJ1-2|TRBV29-1
SVVDRGFRDT
>.|.|TRBJ1-6|TRBV25-1
ASSDPGGFGSPLH
>.|TRBD2|TRBJ2-2|TRBV5-6
ASVSLAGDWGGELF
>many|.|TRBJ1-2|TRBV2
ASSAQVRVANYGYT
>.|TRBD2|TRBJ2-1|TRBV18
ASSPLAGVSYNEQF
>.|TRBD1|TRBJ1-5|TRBV11-1
ASSLQGNQPQH
>.|.|TRBJ1-5|TRBV27
ASSLGSWGNQPQH
>once|TRBD1|TRBJ1-5|TRBV28
ASRTPDRTNQPQH
>.|.|TRBJ1-1|TRBV28
ASSSPTGTNTEAF